This TCR beta chain was recovered during a study of blood T cell repertoires in COVID-19. The overall study: The United States, Italy and Spain supplied acute and convalescent COVID-19 samples. T cells, B-cell-depleted T cells, or PBMCs supplied cDNA or gDNA.

As originally analysed: Amplification with reference gene primers provided the estimates of nucleated cell counts. The table came from immunoSEQ multiplex PCR; TCRdb's copy has only in-frame clones and leaves some out. The V and J calls and clone size come from that table; D and trimming were worked out from the DNA. The table shows about 93,000 clones, with approximately 89% occurring only once. Source material: peripheral blood. This clonotype was obtained from a man aged 50 to 59 with acute or convalescent COVID-19.

CDR3 DNA: TGTGCCAGCAGCTTCGGAGCTGAAGCTTTCTTT. This encodes CASSFGAEAFF. The chain couples TRBV7-9 to TRBJ1-1; D gene uncertain. The CDR3 has 11 amino acids. V was clipped by 3 bases and J by 6 bases, with 5 bases between them. Germline assignment: CDR1 SEHNR and CDR2 FQNEAQ (reference sequence).